This record concerns one T cell receptor beta chain sequence. This sample was taken from a study of Ad26.COV2.S vaccination and SARS-CoV-2 variants. Across the study: This donor came from the COV1001 trial of Ad26.COV2.S.

V gave up 4 bases and J gave up 7 bases; unmatched junction bases: 8. This CDR3 has 16 residues. Germline CDR1 reads SGHTA; CDR2 reads FQGNSA. Documented treatment: 15 to 20 received Ad26.COV2.S at low or high dose, single or two shots; a few received placebo; per-sample allocation not given. It was on day 63 after the first vaccine or placebo injection that samples were taken. Only in-frame clones appear in the TCRdb table, and some are missing; sequencing was by immunoSEQ multiplex PCR. The sample lists about 680,000 clones, roughly 90% seen once, with about 1.5% in the top ten. The source material was peripheral blood, sampled in a trial of Ad26.COV2.S vaccine versus placebo. The sequence was collected from a person between 18 and 65 years old who received the Ad26.COV2.S COVID-19 vaccine or a placebo. The chain has TRBV7-2 and TRBJ2-1; 12 bases match TRBD2. CDR3 residues: CASSSPSGRAINEQFF. The CDR3, as DNA: TGTGCCAGCAGCTCCCCTAGCGGGAGGGCCATAAATGAGCAGTTCTTC.